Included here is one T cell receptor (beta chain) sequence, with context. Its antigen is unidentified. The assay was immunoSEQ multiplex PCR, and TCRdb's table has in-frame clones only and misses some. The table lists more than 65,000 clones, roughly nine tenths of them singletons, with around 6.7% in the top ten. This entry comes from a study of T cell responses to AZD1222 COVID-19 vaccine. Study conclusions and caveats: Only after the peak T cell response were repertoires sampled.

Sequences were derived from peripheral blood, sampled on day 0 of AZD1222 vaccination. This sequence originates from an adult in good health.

As DNA, the CDR3 is TGTGCCAGCAGCTTAGATCGGGGGGTCGGCGGTCAGCCCCAGCATTTT. It encodes CASSLDRGVGGQPQHF. V is TRBV7-2 and J is TRBJ1-5; TRBD1 might be the D (5 bases). Germline CDR1 is SGHTA and CDR2 is FQGNSA. The CDR3 runs 16 residues. Trimming took off 1 base at V and 6 bases at J, with 16 bases between the two ends.